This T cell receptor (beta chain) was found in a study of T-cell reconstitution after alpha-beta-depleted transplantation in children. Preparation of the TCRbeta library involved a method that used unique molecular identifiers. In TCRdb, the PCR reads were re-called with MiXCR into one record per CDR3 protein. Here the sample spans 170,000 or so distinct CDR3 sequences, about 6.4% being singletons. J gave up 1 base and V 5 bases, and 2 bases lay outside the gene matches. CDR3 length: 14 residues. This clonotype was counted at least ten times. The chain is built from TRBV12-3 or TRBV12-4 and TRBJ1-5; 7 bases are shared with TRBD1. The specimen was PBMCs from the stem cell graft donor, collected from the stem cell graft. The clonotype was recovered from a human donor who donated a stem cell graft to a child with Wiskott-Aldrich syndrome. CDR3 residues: CASSRDRSNQPQHF. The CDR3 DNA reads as TGTGCCAGCAGTCGGGACAGAAGCAATCAGCCCCAGCATTTT.